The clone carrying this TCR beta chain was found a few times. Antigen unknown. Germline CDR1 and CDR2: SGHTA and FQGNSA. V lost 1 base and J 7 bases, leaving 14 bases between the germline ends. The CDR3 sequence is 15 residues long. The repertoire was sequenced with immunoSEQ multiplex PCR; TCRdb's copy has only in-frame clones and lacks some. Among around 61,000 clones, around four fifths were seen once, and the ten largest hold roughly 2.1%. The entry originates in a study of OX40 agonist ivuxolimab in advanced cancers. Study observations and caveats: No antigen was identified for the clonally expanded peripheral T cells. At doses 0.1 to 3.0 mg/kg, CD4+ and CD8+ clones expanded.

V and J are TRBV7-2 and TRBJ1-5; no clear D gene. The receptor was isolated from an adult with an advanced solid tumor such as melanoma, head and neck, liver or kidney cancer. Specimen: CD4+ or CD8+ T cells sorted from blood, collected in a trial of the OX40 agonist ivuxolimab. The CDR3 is CASSLDGQVDQPQHF. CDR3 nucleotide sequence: TGTGCCAGCAGCTTAGATGGGCAGGTTGACCAGCCCCAGCATTTT. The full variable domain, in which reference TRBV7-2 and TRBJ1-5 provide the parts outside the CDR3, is GAGVSQSPSNKVTEKGKDVELRCDPISGHTALYWYRQSLGQGLEFLIYFQGNSAPDKSGLPSDRFSAERTGGSVSTLTIQRTQQEDSAVYLCASSLDGQVDQPQHFGDGTRLSIL.